The clone carrying this TCR beta chain has a handful of counts. The record originates from a study of regulatory T cells in long-lasting Graves disease. The time point here: persistent/refractory GD, antithyroid drugs over 5 years with positive TRAb. Researchers made the TCR library from RNA that was extracted from PBMCs. iRepertoire HTBI primers and Arm-PCR of CDR3 regions built TCR beta libraries. TCRdb recomputed calls from the multiplex PCR reads with MiXCR, one row per CDR3 protein. The data contain hundreds of thousands of distinct CDR3 sequences, around 20% of them seen just once; the ten biggest clones take up about a fifth. The sequenced sample was peripheral blood mononuclear cells (PBMCs), obtained when the disease was refractory, from a patient treated with antithyroid drugs. The TCR sequence derives from a female donor with Graves disease.

Here the CDR3 DNA reads TGCAGTGCTAGAGATCGTAAGGGTATATTCTACGAGCAGTACTTC. This sequence encodes CSARDRKGIFYEQYF. V usage is TRBV20-1 and J usage is TRBJ2-5; D unresolved. The J call may be wrong; the DNA end is better matched by TRBJ2-7. Looked up from germline, CDR1 is DFQATT and CDR2 is SNEGSKA (reference sequence). The CDR3 is 15 residues long.